Listed here are 20 T cell receptor beta chains from one sample, sequenced in a study of cytomegalovirus exposure and HLA in healthy donors. The PCR made use of 60 Vbeta and 13 Jbeta primers. Assay used: immunoSEQ multiplex PCR; TCRdb lists only in-frame clones, some missing. The sample consists of approximately 92,000 clones, roughly 69% of them appearing once. Material for sequencing was PBMCs. Receptor source: a man in his forties or fifties in good health and CMV-seronegative.

This chain joins TRBV2 and TRBJ2-2; 7 bases fit TRBD1. The CDR3 length is 14 residues. The germline V gene has CDR1 SNHLY and CDR2 FYNNEI. The trim removed 5 bases at V and 6 bases at J, leaving 6 bases unmatched. The CDR3 here is CASSFQGESGELFF. Here the CDR3 DNA reads TGTGCCAGCAGTTTCCAGGGGGAGTCCGGGGAGCTGTTTTTT.

This chain connects TRBV28 to TRBJ2-3; TRBD2 agrees at 13 bases. The CDR3 consists of 16 residues. Per germline, CDR1 MDHEN and CDR2 SYDVKM. J was trimmed by 0 bases and V by 6 bases; bases with no gene match: 3. The CDR3 nucleotides are TGTGCCAGCAGGACTAGCGGGGGGACTAGCACAGATACGCAGTATTTT. It is translated as CASRTSGGTSTDTQYF.

This clone was seen just once. The V gene is TRBV13, the J gene TRBJ2-3; D may be TRBD2 (5 bases). The CDR3 length is 17 residues. Trimming left V 3 bases short and J 0 bases short, with 16 bases between. CDR1 is PRHDT and CDR2 is FYEKMQ in the germline V gene (reference sequence). The CDR3 spells CASSFVGLGRSTDTQYF. As DNA, the CDR3 is TGTGCCAGCAGCTTCGTAGGGTTAGGGAGAAGCACAGATACGCAGTATTTT.

The chain joins TRBV7-9 to TRBJ1-6; 9 bases agree with TRBD1. The germline gives CDR1 SEHNR, CDR2 FQNEAQ (reference sequence). V shed 5 bases, J shed 6 bases, and the junction held 8 bases outside the gene matches. This CDR3 region has 16 residues. CDR3 DNA sequence: TGTGCCAGCAGCCAATTAAACAGGGGGCCTAATTCACCCCTCCACTTT. Its translation is CASSQLNRGPNSPLHF.

V gene TRBV6-1 combines with J gene TRBJ2-3; 9 bases are shared with TRBD1. V was pared by 4 bases and J by 3 bases, with 5 bases of the junction left unmatched. The CDR3 is 15 amino acids. Germline-derived CDR1 and CDR2 are MNHNS and SASEGT. The chain's CDR3 is CASSVYRGRTDTQYF. The CDR3 region has the DNA TGTGCCAGCAGTGTTTACAGGGGGCGGACAGATACGCAGTATTTT.

The CDR3 sequence is CASSVRLAGGRDTQYF. CDR3 sequence (DNA): TGTGCCAGCAGCGTAAGGCTAGCGGGGGGAAGAGATACGCAGTATTTT. V and J are TRBV9 and TRBJ2-3; 11 bases fit TRBD2. The V gene end was trimmed by 1 base and the J gene end by 5 bases; junction bases not matched to a gene: 6. The CDR3 length is 16 residues. CDR1 and CDR2 from the germline V gene are SGDLS and YYNGEE. The complete variable domain, with remaining parts taken from reference TRBV9 and TRBJ2-3, reads DSGVTQTPKHLITATGQRVTLRCSPRSGDLSVYWYQQSLDQGLQFLIQYYNGEERAKGNILERFSAQQFPDLHSELNLSSLELGDSALYFCASSVRLAGGRDTQYFGPGTRLTVL.

The rearrangement links TRBV6-1 to TRBJ2-1; 7 bases agree with TRBD2. The CDR3 extends over 14 amino acids. Germline trimming cut 9 bases from V and 3 bases from J; bases unmatched to any gene: 8. Germline CDR1 and CDR2: MNHNS and SASEGT. Here the CDR3 reads CASRAASGYNEQFF. The CDR3 bases are TGTGCCAGTAGGGCGGCTAGCGGCTACAATGAGCAGTTCTTC.

There are a few counts of this clone. V is TRBV29-1 and J is TRBJ2-7; TRBD1 aligns across 8 bases. CDR1 and CDR2 from the germline V gene are SQVTM and ANQGSEA. The CDR3 is 14 amino acids. The V and J ends lost 4 bases and 6 bases, in that order; junction bases with no gene match: 11. The CDR3 coding sequence is TGCAGCGTTGTTCGGCTACAGGGGGGATCCGAGCAGTACTTC. Protein sequence: CSVVRLQGGSEQYF.

The V gene is TRBV7-2, the J gene TRBJ2-3; no clear D. Trimming pared 5 bases from V and 1 base from J, leaving 10 bases between. Germline assignment: CDR1 SGHTA and CDR2 FQGNSA. This CDR3 is built from 14 residues. The CDR3 protein is CASSLLQGTDTQYF. The CDR3 bases are TGTGCCAGCAGCCTTCTTCAGGGCACAGATACGCAGTATTTT.

This chain uses TRBV5-1 with TRBJ2-3; 7 nucleotides line up with TRBD2. The CDR3 contains 16 residues. J was trimmed by 4 bases and V by 4 bases; bases with no gene match: 12. Germline values: CDR1 SGHRS, CDR2 YFSETQ. The CDR3 spells CASSGRTRIDPDTQYF. DNA of the CDR3: TGCGCCAGCAGCGGTAGGACTAGGATCGACCCAGATACGCAGTATTTT.

This sequence joins TRBV5-6 and TRBJ2-3; 9 bases are shared with TRBD1. Trimming cost V 0 bases and J 2 bases; bases outside gene matches: 7. The CDR3 runs to 17 residues. Germline V gives CDR1 SGHDT, CDR2 YYEEEE. CDR3 amino acids: CASSLGQGGGFTDTQYF. Written as DNA, the CDR3 is TGTGCCAGCAGCTTGGGACAGGGGGGGGGATTCACAGATACGCAGTATTTT.

V gene TRBV6-5 combines with J gene TRBJ1-1; D is undetermined. The CDR3 contains 15 residues. Germline values: CDR1 MNHEY, CDR2 SVGAGI. Trimming took 5 bases from V and 5 from J, leaving 18 bases between them. CDR3 in DNA: TGTGCCAGCAGTGCCCCCCCGCGGGGAGAGACTGAAGCTTTCTTT. The encoded protein is CASSAPPRGETEAFF.

This clone was counted between two and nine times. V usage is TRBV19 and J usage is TRBJ1-1; maybe TRBD1 (5 bases). V was clipped by 8 bases and J by 0 bases, with 16 bases between them. The V gene's germline CDR1 is LNHDA and CDR2 SQIVND (reference sequence). This CDR3 region has 15 residues. CDR3 in amino acids: CASQYRSSMNTEAFF. Written as DNA, the CDR3 is TGTGCCAGTCAATACAGGTCTTCTATGAACACTGAAGCTTTCTTT.

The table lists this clone with a few counts. The chain couples TRBV2 to TRBJ1-6; TRBD1 matches 8 bases. Germline V lookup: CDR1 SNHLY, CDR2 FYNNEI. With 5 bases clipped from V and 6 bases from J, the junction kept 6 bases outside the gene matches. This CDR3 is 15 amino acids long. CDR3 coding DNA: TGTGCCAGCAGTTCCCAGGGGGCAAGTAATTCACCCCTCCACTTT. Protein sequence: CASSSQGASNSPLHF.

This clone was observed a handful of times. V usage is TRBV6-5 and J usage is TRBJ2-3; unclear D gene. V shed 4 bases and J shed 6 bases, with 11 bases lying between them. Germline values: CDR1 MNHEY, CDR2 SVGAGI. The CDR3 spans 13 residues. The CDR3 sequence: CASSSPGWDTQYF. CDR3 DNA sequence: TGTGCCAGCAGTTCCCCCGGGTGGGATACGCAGTATTTT.

The rearrangement links TRBV7-6 to TRBJ2-1, with 7 bases lining up with TRBD1. The ends lost 2 bases at V and 1 base at J; junction bases unmatched: 2. The CDR3 runs to 15 residues. Germline V gene lookup returns CDR1 SGHVS and CDR2 FNYEAQ. The CDR3 loop is CASSLSRGSYNEQFF. CDR3 nucleotide sequence: TGTGCCAGCAGCTTATCCAGGGGGTCCTACAATGAGCAGTTCTTC.

V gene TRBV9 combines with J gene TRBJ2-5; D is perhaps TRBD2 (5 bases). Germline V lookup: CDR1 SGDLS, CDR2 YYNGEE. The V end was cut by 6 bases, the J end by 5 bases, with 17 bases between. The CDR3 loop spans 14 amino acids. CDR3 nucleotide sequence: TGTGCCAGCACTAGAACCGGGGTCGCTGAGACCCAGTACTTC. It yields the protein CASTRTGVAETQYF.

The V and J genes are TRBV6-5 and TRBJ1-6; TRBD1 might be the D (5 bases). The CDR3 covers 13 residues. The V gene's germline CDR1 is MNHEY and CDR2 SVGAGI. Trimming removed 0 bases from V and 13 bases from J, with 10 bases in between. The CDR3 coding sequence is TGTGCCAGCAGTTACTCCGGGGGTTTGCCCCTCCACTTT. Its translation: CASSYSGGLPLHF.

The chain employs TRBV2 and TRBJ1-1, with TRBD1 matching over 9 bases. Trimming took 4 bases from V and 0 from J; bases not matched to a gene: 3. Germline CDR1 reads SNHLY; CDR2 reads FYNNEI. The CDR3 totals 15 residues. CDR3 sequence reads: CASSGQGVMNTEAFF. CDR3 DNA sequence: TGTGCCAGCAGTGGACAGGGGGTTATGAACACTGAAGCTTTCTTT. The full variable domain, completed using reference TRBV2 and TRBJ1-1, is EPEVTQTPSHQVTQMGQEVILRCVPISNHLYFYWYRQILGQKVEFLVSFYNNEISEKSEIFDDQFSVERPDGSNFTLKIRSTKLEDSAMYFCASSGQGVMNTEAFFGQGTRLTVV.

This chain joins TRBV5-1 and TRBJ1-2; 7 bases are a match to TRBD1. Germline V gene data show CDR1 as SGHRS and CDR2 as YFSETQ. The V gene end was trimmed by 3 bases and the J gene end by 3 bases; junction bases not matched to a gene: 5. The CDR3 is 14 amino acids. CDR3 loop: CASSSPDRDYGYTF. CDR3 DNA: TGCGCCAGCAGCTCGCCCGACAGGGACTATGGCTACACCTTC.